This entry lists 5 T cell receptor beta chains sequenced from one sample in a study of OX40 agonist ivuxolimab in advanced cancers. Assay used: immunoSEQ multiplex PCR; TCRdb lists only in-frame clones, some missing. The sample lists about 150,000 clones, around 93% occurring once. The specimen comprised CD4+ or CD8+ T cells sorted from blood, sampled in a trial of the OX40 agonist ivuxolimab. The receptor set was obtained from an adult with an advanced solid tumor such as melanoma, head and neck, liver or kidney cancer.

The genes are TRBV7-2 and TRBJ2-7; possible D gene TRBD2, 5 bases. The CDR3 loop spans 15 amino acids. Deletions cut 1 base from V and 4 bases from J, with 14 bases between. Germline CDR1 and CDR2: SGHTA and FQGNSA. The CDR3 loop is CASSLGRDGKYEQYF. The DNA of the CDR3 is TGTGCCAGCAGCTTAGGCCGGGATGGGAAATACGAGCAGTACTTC.

The gene calls are TRBV19 and TRBJ1-1; 10 positions match TRBD1. Germline CDR1 LNHDA, CDR2 SQIVND (reference sequence). The CDR3 contains 14 residues. V dropped 5 bases and J dropped 3; count of bases not matched to a gene: 3. This CDR3 reads CASSVDRGHTEAFF. The CDR3 DNA reads TGTGCCAGTAGTGTCGACAGGGGGCACACTGAAGCTTTCTTT. Complete variable domain (other parts from reference TRBV19 and TRBJ1-1): DGGITQSPKYLFRKEGQNVTLSCEQNLNHDAMYWYRQDPGQGLRLIYYSQIVNDFQKGDIAEGYSVSREKKESFPLTVTSAQKNPTAFYLCASSVDRGHTEAFFGQGTRLTVV.

The chain joins TRBV7-2 to TRBJ1-1; unclear D gene. Germline V gives CDR1 SGHTA, CDR2 FQGNSA. There are 15 residues in the CDR3. Trimming left V 1 base short and J 1 base short, with 10 bases between. The CDR3 spells CASSLGGRANTEAFF. As DNA, the CDR3 is TGTGCCAGCAGCTTAGGAGGTAGGGCGAACACTGAAGCTTTCTTT.

The chain has TRBV11-2 and TRBJ1-5, with 8 positions matching TRBD1. The CDR3 contains 15 residues. Germline V gives CDR1 SGHAT, CDR2 FQNNGV. Trimming at V came to 5 bases and at J to 5 bases, leaving 8 bases not matched to a gene. CDR3 DNA sequence: TGTGCCAGCAGCGTCCAGACAGGGGTGGATCAGCCCCAGCATTTT. Translating gives CASSVQTGVDQPQHF.

The chain combines TRBV19 with TRBJ1-5; D is uncertain. Germline CDR1 reads LNHDA; CDR2 reads SQIVND (reference sequence). The CDR3 runs to 18 residues. Trimming cost V 1 base and J 0 bases, with 16 bases left between them. The CDR3: CASSIGWARVASNQPQHF. In nucleotides, the CDR3 is TGTGCCAGTAGTATAGGGTGGGCCCGAGTCGCTAGCAATCAGCCCCAGCATTTT. Based on the CDR3 plus reference TRBV19 and TRBJ1-5, the full variable domain is DGGITQSPKYLFRKEGQNVTLSCEQNLNHDAMYWYRQDPGQGLRLIYYSQIVNDFQKGDIAEGYSVSREKKESFPLTVTSAQKNPTAFYLCASSIGWARVASNQPQHFGDGTRLSIL.